Sequencing of this TCR beta chain was carried out in a study of blood T cell repertoires in COVID-19. Study-wide context: COVID-19 samples collected from the United States, Italy and Spain covered acute and convalescent phases. In each case, the material was cDNA or gDNA derived from T cells, B-cell-depleted T cells, or PBMCs.

Per the original methods: Scientists estimated how many nucleated cells there were by amplifying reference gene primers. Using immunoSEQ multiplex PCR, the repertoire was profiled, and TCRdb retains in-frame clones only, with some absent. V, J and clone size are those of that table, while D and trimming were read from the DNA. The sample has 300,000 to 350,000 clones; approximately 88% are singletons. The CDR3 is 14 amino acids. V lost 4 bases and J lost 8; bases outside the gene matches: 5. Germline V gives CDR1 SGHRS, CDR2 YFSETQ. Patients at the Seattle site were enrolled during active infection and followed longitudinally.

Sequenced material: peripheral blood. The V and J genes are TRBV5-1 and TRBJ2-4; 11 bases align to TRBD1. The receptor was isolated from a man aged 30 to 39 with COVID-19, enrolled during active disease. The CDR3 DNA is TGCGCCAGCAGCCCGGGACAGGGGGTCGACATTCAGTACTTC. Translating gives CASSPGQGVDIQYF.